This entry concerns a single T cell receptor beta chain. The sample belongs to a study of blood T cell repertoires in COVID-19. Per germline, CDR1 MGHDK and CDR2 SYGVNS. The CDR3 runs 17 residues. Trimming took 2 bases from V and 3 from J, leaving 16 bases between them. Original methodology: Estimates of nucleated cell counts were drawn from the amplification of reference gene primers. TCRdb's table, derived via immunoSEQ multiplex PCR, lists solely in-frame clones and lacks some. From that table come the V and J calls and clone size; the DNA was used to work out D and trimming. This sample has some 51,000 clones, with 86% found just once.

Sequencing input: peripheral blood. This chain uses TRBV25-1 with TRBJ2-2; perhaps TRBD2 as D (5 bases). The sequence was collected from a man aged 55 to 70 with acute or convalescent COVID-19. The CDR3, as DNA: TGTGCCAGCAGTGAAAACTACAACCAAGCGGACACCGGGGAGCTGTTTTTT. Translated, it gives CASSENYNQADTGELFF.